These 5 T cell receptor beta chains were sequenced from one sample in a study of post-analysis software for immune sequencing data. Study results and caveats: The five TRBV segments detected at higher frequency in patients than in controls included TRBV5-6, TRBV5-1 and TRBV20-1.

Their specific antigens are unknown. Unique molecular identifiers tagged the TCR beta cDNA libraries. TCRdb independently ran MiXCR on the PCR reads; one entry per CDR3 protein. Among some 450,000 distinct CDR3 sequences listed, around 40% were seen once. Source material: blood. Receptors originate from a girl aged 5 to 17 with multiple sclerosis.

V gene TRBV6-5 combines with J gene TRBJ1-2; 7 bases match TRBD1. Losses at the gene ends were 6 bases for V and 0 bases for J; bases not matched to a gene: 4. CDR1 and CDR2 from the germline V gene are MNHEY and SVGAGI. The CDR3 sequence is 14 residues long. The CDR3 region is CASRTGTSNYGYTF. In nucleotides, the CDR3 is TGTGCCAGCAGGACAGGGACCTCTAACTATGGCTACACCTTC.

The J gene is TRBJ1-5, the V gene TRBV7-2; maybe TRBD1 (6 bases). The CDR3 length is 15 residues. V lost 0 bases and J 10 bases, leaving 16 bases between the germline ends. The germline V gene has CDR1 SGHTA and CDR2 FQGNSA. DNA of the CDR3: TGTGCCAGCAGCTTAGCAACAGGGTCGAGACAACCCCAGCATTTT. Translating gives CASSLATGSRQPQHF.

The V and J genes are TRBV28 and TRBJ2-3; tentative D call: TRBD2 (5 bases). The CDR3 contains 14 residues. V was cut by 6 bases and J by 2 bases, with 12 bases left in between. Germline V CDR1 and CDR2: MDHEN, SYDVKM. The DNA for the CDR3 is TGTGCCAGCAGACCGGGGTTCCCCACAGATACGCAGTATTTT. As protein: CASRPGFPTDTQYF.

The chain links TRBV5-1 to TRBJ2-3, with 10 nucleotides matching TRBD2. V dropped 4 bases and J dropped 6; count of bases not matched to a gene: 20. CDR1 and CDR2 from the germline V gene are SGHRS and YFSETQ. The CDR3 length is 19 residues. CDR3 bases: TGCGCCAGCAGCCCAACCCTAGCGGGAGAACGGGCCAGTGAGGATACGCAGTATTTT. This codes for CASSPTLAGERASEDTQYF.

This clonotype was seen more than once but under ten times. This chain joins TRBV12-5 and TRBJ2-2, with no clear D. Germline-derived CDR1 and CDR2 are LGHNT and FRNRAP. The germline V and J ends were trimmed by 2 bases and 4 bases, with 2 bases remaining between them. CDR3 size: 12 residues. The CDR3 sequence is CASGLSTGELFF. DNA for the CDR3: TGTGCTAGTGGTTTGAGCACCGGGGAGCTGTTTTTT.